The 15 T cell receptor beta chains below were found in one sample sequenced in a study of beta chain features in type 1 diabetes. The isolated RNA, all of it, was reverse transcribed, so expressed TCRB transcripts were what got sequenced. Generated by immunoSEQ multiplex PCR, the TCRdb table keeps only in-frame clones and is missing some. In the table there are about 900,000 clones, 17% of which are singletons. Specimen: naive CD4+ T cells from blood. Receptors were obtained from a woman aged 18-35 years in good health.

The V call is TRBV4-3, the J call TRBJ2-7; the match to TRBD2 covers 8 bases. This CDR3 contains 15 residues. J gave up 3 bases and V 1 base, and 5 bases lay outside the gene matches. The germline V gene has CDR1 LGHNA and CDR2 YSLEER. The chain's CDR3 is CASSQVGAGGYEQYF. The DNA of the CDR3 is TGCGCCAGCAGCCAAGTAGGGGCGGGGGGCTACGAGCAGTACTTC.

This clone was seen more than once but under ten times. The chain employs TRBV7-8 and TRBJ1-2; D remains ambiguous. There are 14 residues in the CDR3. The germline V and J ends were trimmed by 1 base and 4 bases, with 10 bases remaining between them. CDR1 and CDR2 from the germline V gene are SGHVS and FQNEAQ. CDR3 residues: CASSLGSESYGYTF. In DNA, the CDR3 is TGTGCCAGCAGCTTAGGGAGCGAGTCCTATGGCTACACCTTC.

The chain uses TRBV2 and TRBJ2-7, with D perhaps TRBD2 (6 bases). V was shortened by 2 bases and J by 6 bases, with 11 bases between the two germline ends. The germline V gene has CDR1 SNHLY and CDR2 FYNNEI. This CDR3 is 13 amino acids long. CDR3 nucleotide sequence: TGTGCCAGCAGTGAACCGGGAGCCGGCGAGCAGTACTTC. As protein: CASSEPGAGEQYF.

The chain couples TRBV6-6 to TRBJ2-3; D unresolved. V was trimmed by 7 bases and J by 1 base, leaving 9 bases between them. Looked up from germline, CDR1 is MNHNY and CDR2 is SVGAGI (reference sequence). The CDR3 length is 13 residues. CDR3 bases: TGTGCCAGCACTGCCCCGGGCACAGATACGCAGTATTTT. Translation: CASTAPGTDTQYF.

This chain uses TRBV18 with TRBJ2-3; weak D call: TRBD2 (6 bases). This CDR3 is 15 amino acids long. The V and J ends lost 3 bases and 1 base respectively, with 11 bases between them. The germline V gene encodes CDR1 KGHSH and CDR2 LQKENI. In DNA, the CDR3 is TGTGCCAGCTCACCTGCTAGCGCCCGCACAGATACGCAGTATTTT. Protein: CASSPASARTDTQYF. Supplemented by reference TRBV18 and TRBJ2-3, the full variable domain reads NAGVMQNPRHLVRRRGQEARLRCSPMKGHSHVYWYRQLPEEGLKFMVYLQKENIIDESGMPKERFSAEFPKEGPSILRIQQVVRGDSAAYFCASSPASARTDTQYFGPGTRLTVL.

The CDR3 loop is CSVALAGGYEQYF. CDR3 DNA sequence: TGCAGCGTTGCTCTAGCGGGAGGTTACGAGCAGTACTTC. The chain couples TRBV29-1 to TRBJ2-5; TRBD2 matches 11 bases. The DNA matches TRBJ2-7 better at its end, which makes the J call doubtful. The CDR3 consists of 13 residues. The V gene's germline CDR1 is SQVTM and CDR2 ANQGSEA.

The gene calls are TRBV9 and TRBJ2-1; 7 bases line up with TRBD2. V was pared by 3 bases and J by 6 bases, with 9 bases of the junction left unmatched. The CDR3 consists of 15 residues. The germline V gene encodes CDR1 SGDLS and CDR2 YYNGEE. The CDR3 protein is CASSAPGTTINEQFF. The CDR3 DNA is TGTGCCAGCAGCGCACCCGGGACTACGATCAATGAGCAGTTCTTC.

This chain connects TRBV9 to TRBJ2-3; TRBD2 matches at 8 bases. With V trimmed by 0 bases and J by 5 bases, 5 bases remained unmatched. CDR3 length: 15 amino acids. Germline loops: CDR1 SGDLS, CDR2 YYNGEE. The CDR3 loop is CASSVAGGIRDTQYF. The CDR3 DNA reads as TGTGCCAGCAGCGTAGCGGGAGGGATCAGAGATACGCAGTATTTT.

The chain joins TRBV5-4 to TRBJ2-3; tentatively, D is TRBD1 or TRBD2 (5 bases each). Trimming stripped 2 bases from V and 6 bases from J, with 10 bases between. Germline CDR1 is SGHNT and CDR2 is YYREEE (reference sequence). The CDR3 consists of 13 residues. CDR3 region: CASSFGDGDTQYF. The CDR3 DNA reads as TGTGCCAGCAGCTTCGGGGACGGTGATACGCAGTATTTT. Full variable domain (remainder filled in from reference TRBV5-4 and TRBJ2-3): ETGVTQSPTHLIKTRGQQVTLRCSSQSGHNTVSWYQQALGQGPQFIFQYYREEENGRGNFPPRFSGLQFPNYSSELNVNALELDDSALYLCASSFGDGDTQYFGPGTRLTVL.

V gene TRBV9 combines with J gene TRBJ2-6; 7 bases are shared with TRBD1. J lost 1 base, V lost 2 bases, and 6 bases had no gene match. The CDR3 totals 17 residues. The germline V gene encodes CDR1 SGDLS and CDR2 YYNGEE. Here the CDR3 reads CASSVGQLLSGANVLTF. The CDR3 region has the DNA TGTGCCAGCAGCGTGGGACAGCTATTATCTGGGGCCAACGTCCTGACTTTC. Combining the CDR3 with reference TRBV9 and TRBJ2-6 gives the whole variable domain DSGVTQTPKHLITATGQRVTLRCSPRSGDLSVYWYQQSLDQGLQFLIQYYNGEERAKGNILERFSAQQFPDLHSELNLSSLELGDSALYFCASSVGQLLSGANVLTFGAGSRLTVL.

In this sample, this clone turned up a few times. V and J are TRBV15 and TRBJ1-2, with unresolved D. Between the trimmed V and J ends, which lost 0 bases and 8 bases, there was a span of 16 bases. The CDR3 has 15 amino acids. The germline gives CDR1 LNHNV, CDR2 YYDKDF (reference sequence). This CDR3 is CATSRDPGSLFGYTF. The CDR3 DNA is TGTGCCACCAGCAGAGATCCGGGGAGTCTCTTCGGCTACACCTTC.

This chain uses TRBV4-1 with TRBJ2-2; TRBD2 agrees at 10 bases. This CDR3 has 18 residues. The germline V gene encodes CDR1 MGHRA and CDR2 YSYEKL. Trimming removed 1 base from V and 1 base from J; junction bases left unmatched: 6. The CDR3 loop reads CASSQAGVAGGNTGELFF. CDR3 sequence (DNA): TGCGCCAGCAGCCAAGCGGGGGTAGCGGGAGGGAACACCGGGGAGCTGTTTTTT.

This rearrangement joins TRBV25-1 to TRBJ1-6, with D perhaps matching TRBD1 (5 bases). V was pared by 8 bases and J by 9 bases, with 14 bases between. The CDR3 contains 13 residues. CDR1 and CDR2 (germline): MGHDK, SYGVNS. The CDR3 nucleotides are TGTGCCAGCTCGGACATCAGTCTTTCACCCCTCCACTTT. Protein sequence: CASSDISLSPLHF.

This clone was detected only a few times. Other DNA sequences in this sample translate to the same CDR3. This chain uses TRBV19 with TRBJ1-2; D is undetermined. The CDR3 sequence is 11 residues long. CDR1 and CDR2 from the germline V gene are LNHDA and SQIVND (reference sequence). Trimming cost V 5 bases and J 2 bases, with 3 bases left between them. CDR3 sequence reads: CASSRNYGYTF. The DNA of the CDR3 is TGTGCCAGTAGTCGGAACTATGGCTACACCTTC.

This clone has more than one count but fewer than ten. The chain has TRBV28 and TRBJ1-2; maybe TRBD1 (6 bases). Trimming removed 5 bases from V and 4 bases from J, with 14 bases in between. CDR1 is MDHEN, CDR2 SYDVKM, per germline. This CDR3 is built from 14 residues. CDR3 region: CASSTGSPSYGYTF. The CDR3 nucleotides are TGTGCCAGCAGTACAGGGTCTCCTAGCTATGGCTACACCTTC.